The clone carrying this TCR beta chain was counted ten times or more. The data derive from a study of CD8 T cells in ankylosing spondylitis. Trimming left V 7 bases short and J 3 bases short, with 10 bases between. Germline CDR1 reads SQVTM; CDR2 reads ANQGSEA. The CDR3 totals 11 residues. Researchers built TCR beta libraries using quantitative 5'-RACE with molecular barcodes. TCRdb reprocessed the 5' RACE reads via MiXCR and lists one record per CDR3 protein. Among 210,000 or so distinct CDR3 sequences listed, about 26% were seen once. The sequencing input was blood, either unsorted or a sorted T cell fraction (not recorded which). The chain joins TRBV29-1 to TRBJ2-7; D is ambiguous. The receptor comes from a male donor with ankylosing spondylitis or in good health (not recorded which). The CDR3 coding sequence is TGCAGCGCCGGACGGAGCTACGAGCAGTACTTC. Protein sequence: CSAGRSYEQYF.